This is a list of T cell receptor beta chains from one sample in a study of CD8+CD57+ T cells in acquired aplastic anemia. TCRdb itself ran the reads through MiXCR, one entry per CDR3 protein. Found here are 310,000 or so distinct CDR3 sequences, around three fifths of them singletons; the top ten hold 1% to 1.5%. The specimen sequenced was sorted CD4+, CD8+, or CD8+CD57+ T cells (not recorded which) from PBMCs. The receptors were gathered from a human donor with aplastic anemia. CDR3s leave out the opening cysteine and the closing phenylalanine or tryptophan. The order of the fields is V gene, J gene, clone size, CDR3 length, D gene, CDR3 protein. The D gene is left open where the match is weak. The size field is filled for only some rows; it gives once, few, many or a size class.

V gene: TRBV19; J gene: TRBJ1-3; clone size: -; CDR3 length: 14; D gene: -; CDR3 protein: ASSARGSYSGNTIY
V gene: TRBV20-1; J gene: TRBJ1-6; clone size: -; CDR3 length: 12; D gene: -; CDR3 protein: SARLFGTSTPLH
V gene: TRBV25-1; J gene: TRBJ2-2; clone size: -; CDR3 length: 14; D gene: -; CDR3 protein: ASKPMTRGQGGELF
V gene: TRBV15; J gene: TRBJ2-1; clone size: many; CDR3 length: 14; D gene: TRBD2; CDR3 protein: ATSRVGLAGGPEQF
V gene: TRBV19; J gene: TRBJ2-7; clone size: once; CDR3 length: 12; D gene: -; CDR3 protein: ASSRRAVSYEQY
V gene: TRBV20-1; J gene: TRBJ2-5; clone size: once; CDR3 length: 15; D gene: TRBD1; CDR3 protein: SARLAGQGPLQETQY
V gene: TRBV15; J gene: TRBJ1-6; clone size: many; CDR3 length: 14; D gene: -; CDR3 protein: ATSRDPSSYNSPLH
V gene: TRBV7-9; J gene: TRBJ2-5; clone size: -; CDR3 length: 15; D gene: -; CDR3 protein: ASSLVASRQGQETQY
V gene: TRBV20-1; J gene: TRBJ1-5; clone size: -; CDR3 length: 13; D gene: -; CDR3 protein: SARAEGVSNQPQH
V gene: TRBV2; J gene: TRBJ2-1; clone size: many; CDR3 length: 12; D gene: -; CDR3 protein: ASSGGTRGREQF
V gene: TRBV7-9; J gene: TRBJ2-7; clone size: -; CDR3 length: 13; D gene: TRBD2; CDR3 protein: ASSLVTGGRDEQY
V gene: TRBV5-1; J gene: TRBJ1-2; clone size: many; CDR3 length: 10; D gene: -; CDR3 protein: ASSFNRDGYT
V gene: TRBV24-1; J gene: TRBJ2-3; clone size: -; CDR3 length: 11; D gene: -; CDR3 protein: ATSDSSTDTQY
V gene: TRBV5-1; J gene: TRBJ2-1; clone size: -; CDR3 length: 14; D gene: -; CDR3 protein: ASSLGSSGDYNEQF
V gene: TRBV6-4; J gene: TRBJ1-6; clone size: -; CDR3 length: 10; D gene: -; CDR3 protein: ASRSESGYLH
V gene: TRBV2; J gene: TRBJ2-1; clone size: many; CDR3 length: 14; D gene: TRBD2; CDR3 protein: ASSLGLGWGFNEQF
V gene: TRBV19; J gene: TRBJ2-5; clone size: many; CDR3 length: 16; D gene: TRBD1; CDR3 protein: ASSLGSPGTGGGGGSY
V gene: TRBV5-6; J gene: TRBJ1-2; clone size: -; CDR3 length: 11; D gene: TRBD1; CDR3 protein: ASSQTGDYGYT
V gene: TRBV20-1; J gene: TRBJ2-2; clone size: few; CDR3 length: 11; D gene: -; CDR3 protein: SARGTDTGELF
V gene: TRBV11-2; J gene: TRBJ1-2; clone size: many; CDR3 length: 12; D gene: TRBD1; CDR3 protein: ASSAYRGSYGYT
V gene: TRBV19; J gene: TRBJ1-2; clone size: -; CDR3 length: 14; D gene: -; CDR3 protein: ASRTAVDHTQYGYT
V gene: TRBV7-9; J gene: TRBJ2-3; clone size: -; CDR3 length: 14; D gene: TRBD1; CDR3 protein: ASRTTGGAERDTQY
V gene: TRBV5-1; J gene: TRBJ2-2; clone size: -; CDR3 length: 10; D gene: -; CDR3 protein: ASAMNTGELF
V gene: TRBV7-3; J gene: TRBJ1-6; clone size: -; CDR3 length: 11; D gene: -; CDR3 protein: ASSQEDPSPLH
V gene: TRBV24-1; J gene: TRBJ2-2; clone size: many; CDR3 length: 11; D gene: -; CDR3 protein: ATSDLWGAELF
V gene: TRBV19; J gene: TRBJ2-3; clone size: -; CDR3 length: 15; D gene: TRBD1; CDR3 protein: ASSLRSGGTSTDTQY
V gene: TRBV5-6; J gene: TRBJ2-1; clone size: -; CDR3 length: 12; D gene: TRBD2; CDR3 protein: ASSLTSGRDEQF
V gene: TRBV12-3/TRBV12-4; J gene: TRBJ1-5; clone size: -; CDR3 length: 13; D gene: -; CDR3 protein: ASSYRRAPNQPQH
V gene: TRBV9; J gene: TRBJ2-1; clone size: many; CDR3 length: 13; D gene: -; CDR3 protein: ASSVATGPDNEQF
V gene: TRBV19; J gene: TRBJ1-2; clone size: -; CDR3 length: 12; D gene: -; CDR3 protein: ASSGLSGLYGYT
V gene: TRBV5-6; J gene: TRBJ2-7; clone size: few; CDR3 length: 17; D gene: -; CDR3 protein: ASSPGVRDSLNPMDEQY
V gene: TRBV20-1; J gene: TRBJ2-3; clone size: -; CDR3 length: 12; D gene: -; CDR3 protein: SAKAGKGTDTQY